This note documents a single T cell receptor (beta chain) sequence. What it binds is unknown. The junction differs from germline at one of its ends, possibly a read error. CDR3 length equals 15 residues. Per germline, CDR1 MDHEN and CDR2 SYDVKM. The source of the sample is a study of cytomegalovirus exposure and HLA in healthy donors. Overall study findings and caveats: In a later analysis, CMV-associated beta chains were mostly HLA-associated, it appeared. Earlier findings revealed that most TCR beta V segments proved productive either about 87% or about 30% of the time. The classifier, whose performance was assessed in both the original and validation cohorts, reportedly diagnosed cytomegalovirus status with high specificity and sensitivity.

In the PCR, 60 Vbeta and 13 Jbeta primers were used. TCRdb keeps only in-frame clones here, not all; method: immunoSEQ multiplex PCR. The sample shows about 190,000 clones, 78% of them seen only once. The clonotype originates from a woman under 40 in good health and CMV-seropositive. What was sequenced was PBMCs. J is TRBJ1-5 and V is TRBV28; D is ambiguous. The CDR3 nucleotides are TGTGCCAGCAGTTTATACGGGGATAGCAGTCAGCCCCAGCATTTT. Protein product: CASSLYGDSSQPQHF.